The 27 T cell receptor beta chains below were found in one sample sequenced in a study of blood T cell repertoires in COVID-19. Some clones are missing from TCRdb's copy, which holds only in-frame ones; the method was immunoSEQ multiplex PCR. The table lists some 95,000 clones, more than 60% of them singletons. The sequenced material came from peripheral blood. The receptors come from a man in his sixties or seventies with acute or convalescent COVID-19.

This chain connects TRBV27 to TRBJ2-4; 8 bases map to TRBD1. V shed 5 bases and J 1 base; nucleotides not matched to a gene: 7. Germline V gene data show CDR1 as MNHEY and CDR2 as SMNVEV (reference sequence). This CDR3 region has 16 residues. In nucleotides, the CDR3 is TGTGCCAGCAGTCCGCGACAGGGGAAGGCCAAAAACATTCAGTACTTC. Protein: CASSPRQGKAKNIQYF.

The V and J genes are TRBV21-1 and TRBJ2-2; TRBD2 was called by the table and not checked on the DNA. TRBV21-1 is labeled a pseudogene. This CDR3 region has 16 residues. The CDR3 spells CASSKGLAGSTGELFF. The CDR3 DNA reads TGTGCCAGCAGCAAGGGACTAGCGGGATCGACCGGGGAGCTGTTTTTT.

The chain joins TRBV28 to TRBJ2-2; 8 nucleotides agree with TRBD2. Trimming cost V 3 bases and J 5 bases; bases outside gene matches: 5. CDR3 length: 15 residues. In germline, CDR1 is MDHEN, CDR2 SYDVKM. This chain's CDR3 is CASSFGTSGTGELFF. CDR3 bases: TGTGCCAGCAGTTTTGGGACTAGTGGGACCGGGGAGCTGTTTTTT.

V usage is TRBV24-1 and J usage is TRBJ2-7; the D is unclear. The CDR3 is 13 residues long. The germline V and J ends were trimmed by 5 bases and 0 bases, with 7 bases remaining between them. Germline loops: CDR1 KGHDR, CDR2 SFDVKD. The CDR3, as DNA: TGTGCCACCAGTGGGCAGTTCTCCTACGAGCAGTACTTC. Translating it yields CATSGQFSYEQYF.

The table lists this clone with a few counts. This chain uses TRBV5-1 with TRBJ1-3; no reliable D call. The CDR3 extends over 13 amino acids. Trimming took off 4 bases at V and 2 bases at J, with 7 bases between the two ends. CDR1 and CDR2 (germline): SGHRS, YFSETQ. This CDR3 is CASSNIAGNTIYF. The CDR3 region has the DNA TGCGCCAGCAGCAACATCGCTGGAAACACCATATATTTT.

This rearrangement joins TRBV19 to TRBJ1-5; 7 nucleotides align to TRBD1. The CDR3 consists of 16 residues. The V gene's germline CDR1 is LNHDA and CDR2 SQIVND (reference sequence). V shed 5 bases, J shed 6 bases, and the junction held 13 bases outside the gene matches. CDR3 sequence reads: CASSPLTGINSQPQHF. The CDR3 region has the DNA TGTGCCAGTAGTCCCCTGACAGGGATTAACAGTCAGCCCCAGCATTTT.

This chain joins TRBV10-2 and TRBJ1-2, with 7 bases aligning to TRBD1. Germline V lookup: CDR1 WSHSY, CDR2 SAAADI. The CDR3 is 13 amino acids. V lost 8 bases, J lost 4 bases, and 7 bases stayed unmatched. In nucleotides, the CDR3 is TGCGCCAGCCTCATGGCAGGGGGCTATGGCTACACCTTC. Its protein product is CASLMAGGYGYTF.

The DNA for the CDR3 is TGTGCCATCTGCCGGGACTCTCTAGCCGATTCACCCCTCCACTTT. It encodes CAICRDSLADSPLHF. This chain joins TRBV10-3 and TRBJ1-6; D perhaps matches TRBD1 (5 bases). CDR3 length: 15 residues. CDR1 and CDR2 from the germline V gene are ENHRY and SYGVKD. The V end was cut by 8 bases, the J end by 8 bases, with 19 bases between.

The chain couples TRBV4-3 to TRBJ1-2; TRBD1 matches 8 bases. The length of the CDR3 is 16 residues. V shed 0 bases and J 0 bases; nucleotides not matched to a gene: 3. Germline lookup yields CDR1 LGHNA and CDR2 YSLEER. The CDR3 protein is CASSQDPDRANYGYTF. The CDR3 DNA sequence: TGCGCCAGCAGCCAAGATCCGGACAGGGCTAACTATGGCTACACCTTC.

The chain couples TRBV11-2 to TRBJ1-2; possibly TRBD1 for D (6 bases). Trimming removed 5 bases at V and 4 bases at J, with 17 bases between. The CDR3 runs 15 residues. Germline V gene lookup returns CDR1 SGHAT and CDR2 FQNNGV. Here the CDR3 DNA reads TGTGCCAGCAGCGCACTTCGGACAGCATCCTATGGCTACACCTTC. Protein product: CASSALRTASYGYTF.

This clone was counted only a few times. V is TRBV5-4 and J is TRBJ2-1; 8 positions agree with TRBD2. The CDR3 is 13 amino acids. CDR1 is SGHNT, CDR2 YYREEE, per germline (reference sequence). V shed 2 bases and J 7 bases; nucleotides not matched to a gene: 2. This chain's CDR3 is CASSLAGENEQFF. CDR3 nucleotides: TGTGCCAGCAGCTTAGCGGGGGAAAATGAGCAGTTCTTC.

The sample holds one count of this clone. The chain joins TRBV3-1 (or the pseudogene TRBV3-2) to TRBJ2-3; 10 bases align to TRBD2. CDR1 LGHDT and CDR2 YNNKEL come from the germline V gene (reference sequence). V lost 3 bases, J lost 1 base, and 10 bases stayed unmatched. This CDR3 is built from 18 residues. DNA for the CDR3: TGTGCCAGCAGCCAGGGAGTCGGACTAGCGGAGGGCACAGATACGCAGTATTTT. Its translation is CASSQGVGLAEGTDTQYF.

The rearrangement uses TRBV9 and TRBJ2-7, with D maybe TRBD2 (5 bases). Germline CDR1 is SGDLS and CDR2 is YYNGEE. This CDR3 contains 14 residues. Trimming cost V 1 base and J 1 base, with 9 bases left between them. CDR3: CASSVKSGSYEQYF. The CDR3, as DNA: TGTGCCAGCAGCGTAAAATCGGGATCCTACGAGCAGTACTTC.

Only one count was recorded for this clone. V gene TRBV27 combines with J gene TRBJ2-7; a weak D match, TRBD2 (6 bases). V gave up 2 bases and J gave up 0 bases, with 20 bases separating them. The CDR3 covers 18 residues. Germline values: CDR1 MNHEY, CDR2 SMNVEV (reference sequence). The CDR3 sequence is CASSLNPRVAASSYEQYF. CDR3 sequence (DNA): TGTGCCAGCAGTTTAAATCCCAGGGTAGCGGCTAGCTCCTACGAGCAGTACTTC.

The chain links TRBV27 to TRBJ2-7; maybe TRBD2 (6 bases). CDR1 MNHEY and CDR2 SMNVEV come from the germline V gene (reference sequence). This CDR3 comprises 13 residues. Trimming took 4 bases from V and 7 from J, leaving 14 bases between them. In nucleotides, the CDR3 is TGTGCCAGCAGTTGGGGACTCAGTCTGGAGCAGTACTTC. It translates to CASSWGLSLEQYF.

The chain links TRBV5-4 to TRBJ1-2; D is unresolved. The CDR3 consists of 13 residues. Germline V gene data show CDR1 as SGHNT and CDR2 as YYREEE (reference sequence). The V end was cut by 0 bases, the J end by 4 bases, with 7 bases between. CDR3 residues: CASSLGGFYGYTF. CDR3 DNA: TGTGCCAGCAGCTTGGGAGGGTTCTATGGCTACACCTTC.

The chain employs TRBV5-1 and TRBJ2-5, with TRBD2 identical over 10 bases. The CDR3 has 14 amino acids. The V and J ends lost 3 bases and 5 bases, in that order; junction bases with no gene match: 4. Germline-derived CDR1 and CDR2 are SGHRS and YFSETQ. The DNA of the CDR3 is TGCGCCAGCAGCTCTAGCGGGAGTAAGGAGACCCAGTACTTC. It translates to CASSSSGSKETQYF.

CDR3 residues: CATSELTGRGYTF. The CDR3 nucleotides are TGTGCCACCAGTGAATTGACAGGGCGGGGCTACACCTTC. The genes are TRBV24-1 and TRBJ1-2, with TRBD1 matching over 7 bases. Losses at the gene ends were 4 bases for V and 8 bases for J; bases not matched to a gene: 6. Germline CDR1 reads KGHDR; CDR2 reads SFDVKD. This CDR3 is built from 13 residues.

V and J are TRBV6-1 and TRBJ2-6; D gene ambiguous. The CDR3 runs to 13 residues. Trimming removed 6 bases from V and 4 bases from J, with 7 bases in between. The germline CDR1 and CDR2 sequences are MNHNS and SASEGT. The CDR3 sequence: CASSPGGANVLTF. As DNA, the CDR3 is TGTGCCAGCAGCCCCGGGGGGGCCAACGTCCTGACTTTC.

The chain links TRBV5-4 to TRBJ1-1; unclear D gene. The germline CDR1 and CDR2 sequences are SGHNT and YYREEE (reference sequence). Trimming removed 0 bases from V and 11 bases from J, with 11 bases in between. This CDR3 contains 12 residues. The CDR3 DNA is TGTGCCAGCAGCTTGGTGGGAGGGCAGGCTTTCTTT. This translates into CASSLVGGQAFF.

The CDR3: CASSQDKWADNEQFF. The CDR3 DNA reads as TGTGCCAGCAGTCAGGACAAGTGGGCCGACAATGAGCAGTTCTTC. The chain is built from TRBV3-1 (or the pseudogene TRBV3-2) and TRBJ2-1; maybe TRBD1 (5 bases). Trimming cost V 6 bases and J 5 bases, with 17 bases left between them. This CDR3 is built from 15 residues. Per the germline V gene, CDR1 is LGHDT and CDR2 is YNNKEL (reference sequence).

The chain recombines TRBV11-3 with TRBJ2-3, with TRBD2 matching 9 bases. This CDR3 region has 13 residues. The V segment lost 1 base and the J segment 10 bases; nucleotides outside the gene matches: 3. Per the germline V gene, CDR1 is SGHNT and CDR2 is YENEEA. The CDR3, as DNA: TGTGCCAGCAGCTTAGTGGGACTAGCCCCGCAGTATTTT. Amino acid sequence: CASSLVGLAPQYF.

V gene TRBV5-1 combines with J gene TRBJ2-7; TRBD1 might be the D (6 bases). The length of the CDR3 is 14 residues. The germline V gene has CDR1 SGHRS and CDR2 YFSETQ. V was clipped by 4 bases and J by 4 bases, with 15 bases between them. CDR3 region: CASSVLGTNYEQYF. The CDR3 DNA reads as TGCGCCAGCAGCGTTTTAGGGACAAATTACGAGCAGTACTTC.

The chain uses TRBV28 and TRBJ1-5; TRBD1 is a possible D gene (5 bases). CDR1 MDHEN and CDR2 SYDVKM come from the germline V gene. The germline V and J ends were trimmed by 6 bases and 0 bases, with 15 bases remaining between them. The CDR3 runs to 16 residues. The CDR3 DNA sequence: TGTGCCAGCAGACCCTTTGGCGGGGGTAGCAATCAGCCCCAGCATTTT. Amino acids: CASRPFGGGSNQPQHF. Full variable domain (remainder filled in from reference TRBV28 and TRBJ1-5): DVKVTQSSRYLVKRTGEKVFLECVQDMDHENMFWYRQDPGLGLRLIYFSYDVKMKEKGDIPEGYSVSREKKERFSLILESASTNQTSMYLCASRPFGGGSNQPQHFGDGTRLSIL.

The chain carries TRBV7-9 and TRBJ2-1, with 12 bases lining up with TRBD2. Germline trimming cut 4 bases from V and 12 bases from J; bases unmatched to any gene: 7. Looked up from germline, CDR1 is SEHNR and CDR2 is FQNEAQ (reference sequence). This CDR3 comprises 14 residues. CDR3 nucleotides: TGTGCCAGCAGCTCCCTAGCGGGAGGGATGAGGCAGTTCTTC. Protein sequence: CASSSLAGGMRQFF.

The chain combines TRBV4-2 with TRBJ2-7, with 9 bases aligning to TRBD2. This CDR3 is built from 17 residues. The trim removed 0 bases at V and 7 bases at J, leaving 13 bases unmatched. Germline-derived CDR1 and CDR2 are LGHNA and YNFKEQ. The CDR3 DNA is TGTGCCAGCAGCCAAGATCTCCAGCGGGAGGAATGGAGGGAGCAGTACTTC. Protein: CASSQDLQREEWREQYF.

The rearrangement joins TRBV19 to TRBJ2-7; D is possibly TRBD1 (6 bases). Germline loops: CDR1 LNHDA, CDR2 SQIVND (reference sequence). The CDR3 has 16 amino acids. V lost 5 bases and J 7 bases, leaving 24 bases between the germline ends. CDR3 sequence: CASSPTPGAGLGEQYF. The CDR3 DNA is TGTGCCAGTAGTCCAACCCCAGGGGCAGGGTTGGGAGAGCAGTACTTC.